This is a list of T cell receptor beta chains from one sample in a study of T cells after yellow fever vaccination. A single record per CDR3 protein comes from TCRdb applying MiXCR to the 5' RACE reads. The profile shows 300,000 or so distinct CDR3 sequences, approximately 8% of them singletons. Material: CD4+ T cells sorted from PBMCs, obtained 5 days after the yellow fever booster vaccination. Receptors originate from a man aged 18-30 years who received the YFV17D yellow fever vaccine. Each CDR3 is given with its conserved first and last residue. The order of the fields is J gene, V gene, D gene, clone size, CDR3 protein, CDR3 DNA. A D gene is named only where the DNA matches it firmly. For some rows the clone size is stated as once, few or many, or as a class when expanded; others skip it.

J: TRBJ1-1
V: TRBV12-3/TRBV12-4
D: NA
size: few
CDR3: CASSLMEGTEAFF
DNA: TGTGCCAGCAGTTTAATGGAGGGCACTGAAGCTTTCTTT

J: TRBJ2-4
V: TRBV9
D: NA
size: few
CDR3: CASSALGGNIQYF
DNA: TGTGCCAGCAGCGCCTTAGGGGGGAACATTCAGTACTTC

J: TRBJ1-2
V: TRBV7-9
D: NA
size: few
CDR3: CASSTPRQNLGGYTF
DNA: TGTGCCAGCAGCACACCCCGACAGAACCTCGGGGGCTACACCTTC

J: TRBJ2-2
V: TRBV19
D: NA
size: NA
CDR3: CASSITSLTGELFF
DNA: TGTGCCAGTAGTATAACCAGCCTCACCGGGGAGCTGTTTTTT

J: TRBJ1-2
V: TRBV28
D: NA
size: NA
CDR3: CASRTSTALSHYGYTF
DNA: TGTGCCAGCAGGACTTCGACAGCTCTATCCCACTATGGCTACACCTTC

J: TRBJ2-3
V: TRBV20-1
D: NA
size: few
CDR3: CSARRDFSTDTQYF
DNA: TGCAGTGCTAGACGGGACTTTAGCACAGATACGCAGTATTTT

J: TRBJ1-5
V: TRBV25-1
D: NA
size: few
CDR3: CASSADGSNQPQHF
DNA: TGTGCCAGCAGTGCCGACGGTAGCAATCAGCCCCAGCATTTT

J: TRBJ1-3
V: TRBV2
D: NA
size: NA
CDR3: CASSDEGGFGNTIYF
DNA: TGTGCCAGCAGTGACGAAGGAGGGTTTGGAAACACCATATATTTT

J: TRBJ2-6
V: TRBV4-2
D: NA
size: many
CDR3: CASSQDLEWRSGANVLTF
DNA: TGTGCCAGCAGCCAAGATTTGGAGTGGAGATCTGGGGCCAACGTCCTGACTTTC

J: TRBJ2-5
V: TRBV7-2
D: NA
size: NA
CDR3: CASSLMRGPQYF
DNA: TGTGCCAGCAGCTTAATGAGGGGTCCCCAGTACTTC

J: TRBJ1-2
V: TRBV18
D: TRBD1
size: few
CDR3: CASSGPGQGYGYTF
DNA: TGTGCCAGCTCAGGTCCGGGACAGGGCTATGGCTACACCTTC

J: TRBJ2-2
V: TRBV2
D: TRBD2
size: NA
CDR3: CATSGGSAPGELFF
DNA: TGTGCCACCAGCGGGGGTTCGGCCCCCGGGGAGCTGTTTTTT

J: TRBJ2-5
V: TRBV7-2
D: TRBD2
size: many
CDR3: CASSSAGAQETQYF
DNA: TGTGCCAGCAGCTCAGCGGGGGCCCAAGAGACCCAGTACTTC

J: TRBJ2-1
V: TRBV7-2
D: TRBD2
size: many
CDR3: CASSSPAGGRGNEQFF
DNA: TGTGCCAGCAGCTCCCCGGCGGGGGGGCGAGGGAATGAGCAGTTCTTC

J: TRBJ2-4
V: TRBV6-2/TRBV6-3
D: TRBD1
size: NA
CDR3: CASSGQGDIQYF
DNA: TGTGCCAGCAGTGGGCAGGGGGACATTCAGTACTTC

J: TRBJ2-3
V: TRBV4-3
D: NA
size: NA
CDR3: CASSQDPTTSKQYF
DNA: TGCGCCAGCAGCCAAGATCCCACTACATCTAAGCAGTATTTT

J: TRBJ2-1
V: TRBV20-1
D: TRBD2
size: NA
CDR3: CSAGRLAVYNEQFF
DNA: TGCAGTGCAGGGCGACTAGCGGTGTACAATGAGCAGTTCTTC

J: TRBJ2-3
V: TRBV14
D: NA
size: few
CDR3: CASSPRTTSTDTQYF
DNA: TGTGCCAGCAGCCCCCGGACCACTAGCACAGATACGCAGTATTTT

J: TRBJ2-1
V: TRBV18
D: NA
size: NA
CDR3: CASSPLRGLQDEQFF
DNA: TGTGCCAGCTCCCCCTTAAGGGGGTTGCAGGATGAGCAGTTCTTC

J: TRBJ1-4
V: TRBV7-2
D: NA
size: many
CDR3: CASSLGGINEKLFF
DNA: TGTGCCAGCAGCTTAGGGGGGATTAATGAAAAACTGTTTTTT

J: TRBJ1-5
V: TRBV18
D: TRBD1
size: NA
CDR3: CASSLAGQGLINQPQHF
DNA: TGTGCCAGCTCACTCGCGGGACAGGGTCTGATCAATCAGCCCCAGCATTTT

J: TRBJ1-5
V: TRBV20-1
D: NA
size: few
CDR3: CSARRGVSGSQPQHF
DNA: TGCAGTGCTAGGAGGGGAGTCTCAGGGAGTCAGCCCCAGCATTTT